A selection of T cell receptor beta chains follows, all from one sample in a study of OX40 agonist ivuxolimab in advanced cancers. Clones were sequenced by immunoSEQ multiplex PCR, and TCRdb holds only the in-frame ones, with some missing. This table holds around 53,000 clones, more than 85% found once. The source was CD4+ or CD8+ T cells sorted from blood, collected in a trial of the OX40 agonist ivuxolimab. The origin of the receptors is an adult with an advanced solid tumor such as melanoma, head and neck, liver or kidney cancer. Each CDR3 is given with its conserved first and last residue. D genes are given only for firm matches. Size tells how often a clone was seen (once, few, many) or the class of an expanded clone, and some rows leave it out.

14	TRBD1	-	TRBV9	TRBJ2-1	TGTGCCAGCAGCCTGGACATGGACAGGGCTGAGCAGTTCTTC	CASSLDMDRAEQFF
13	-	-	TRBV19	TRBJ2-1	TGTGCAGAAAAGGGGGAGGGGGTCTATGAGCAGTTCTTC	CAEKGEGVYEQFF
13	-	once	TRBV9	TRBJ2-1	TGTGCCAGCAGCGTAGGGGGCCGCAATGAGCAGTTCTTC	CASSVGGRNEQFF
13	-	-	TRBV2	TRBJ1-1	TGTGCCAGCAGTGAAGACAGCTACACTGAAGCTTTCTTT	CASSEDSYTEAFF
14	-	-	TRBV7-9	TRBJ1-5	TGTGCCAGCAGCTTTGGGGGGGTAAACCAGCCCCAGCATTTT	CASSFGGVNQPQHF
16	TRBD1	once	TRBV4-1	TRBJ1-2	TGCGCCAGCAGCGACGGGACAGGGGGATCTAACTATGGCTACACCTTC	CASSDGTGGSNYGYTF
17	-	-	TRBV7-3	TRBJ2-3	TGTGCCAGCAGCTTCGGGTGGCGGGACCCAGCCACAGATACGCAGTATTTT	CASSFGWRDPATDTQYF
15	-	-	TRBV7-8	TRBJ2-1	TGTGCCAGCAGCCCCCCTGTAGGGTCCTACAATGAGCAGTTCTTC	CASSPPVGSYNEQFF
11	-	-	TRBV29-1	TRBJ2-7	TGCAGCGTTGAAGATATTACAGGGTGGTACTTC	CSVEDITGWYF
14	-	-	TRBV27	TRBJ2-1	TGTGCCAGCAGTCCCCGGGGAGCCTTCAATGAGCAGTTCTTC	CASSPRGAFNEQFF
15	-	-	TRBV7-6	TRBJ1-2	TGTGCCAGCAGCCCCAGACAGGCTCCGAGCTATGGCTACACCTTC	CASSPRQAPSYGYTF
15	TRBD1	-	TRBV19	TRBJ2-1	TGTGCCAGTAGCATCGGACAGGACCGATGGAATGAGCAGTTCTTC	CASSIGQDRWNEQFF
17	-	-	TRBV7-2	TRBJ2-2	TGTGCCAGCAGCTTAGAAGGGTGGGGCGAGGACACCGGGGAGCTGTTTTTT	CASSLEGWGEDTGELFF
15	TRBD1	-	TRBV9	TRBJ2-5	TGTGCCAGCAGCGTAGTAGGACAGGGGCAAGAGACCCAGTACTTC	CASSVVGQGQETQYF